This TCR beta chain derives from a study of early T cells in non-severe SARS-CoV-2 infection. Per germline, CDR1 SGDLS and CDR2 YYNGEE. V lost 0 bases and J lost 2; bases outside the gene matches: 0. The CDR3 sequence is 15 residues long. The TCR library protocol was used to attach unique molecular identifiers. These identifiers were attached to individual cDNA molecules. One entry per CDR3 protein results from TCRdb running MiXCR on the 5' RACE reads. The sample shows tens of thousands of distinct CDR3 sequences, 8% to 13% of them seen only once. Study-level findings and limits: A preference for anti-spike CD8 responses marked VDJdb matching, which missed private and CD4 specificities.

Worth noting for this clonotype: No antigen is known for it.

The chain combines TRBV9 with TRBJ2-7, with TRBD2 matching over 12 bases. The receptor's source is an adult who was a healthcare worker with PCR-confirmed SARS-CoV-2 infection or an uninfected control (not recorded which). The sequencing input was whole blood. The CDR3 coding sequence is TGTGCCAGCAGCGTAGGACTAGCGGGGGCCTACGAGCAGTACTTC. It translates to CASSVGLAGAYEQYF.